Listed here are 26 T cell receptor beta chains from one sample, sequenced in a study of blood T cells in healthy people across ages. The authors ran a second PCR of 7 to 11 cycles using a sample-barcoded 5' primer and a J-beta primer mix. Via MiXCR, TCRdb re-called the 5' RACE reads, giving one row per CDR3 protein. The data contain more than 750,000 distinct CDR3 sequences, just under 30% of them singletons. These data also featured in a second study, about T cells of mothers and their children.

Material for sequencing was blood. The receptors were sampled from a woman in her thirties or forties in good health.

The CDR3 DNA is TGTGCCAGCAGTTACTCCGGACAGGGGGAAGAGAACGAGCAGTACTTC. Its protein product is CASSYSGQGEENEQYF. The V call is TRBV28, the J call TRBJ2-7; 10 bases are shared with TRBD1. Germline trimming cut 4 bases from V and 5 bases from J; bases unmatched to any gene: 11. CDR3 length: 16 amino acids. Germline V lookup: CDR1 MDHEN, CDR2 SYDVKM.

This clonotype appeared many times. V and J are TRBV28 and TRBJ2-7, with 9 bases aligning to TRBD1. The germline CDR1 and CDR2 sequences are MDHEN and SYDVKM. The CDR3 is 15 amino acids. Germline trimming cut 5 bases from V and 3 bases from J; bases unmatched to any gene: 8. Here the CDR3 reads CASSSSPGQGYEQYF. CDR3 DNA: TGTGCCAGCAGTAGCAGTCCGGGACAGGGCTACGAGCAGTACTTC.

V is TRBV12-3 or TRBV12-4 and J is TRBJ2-3; 9 nucleotides agree with TRBD1. V trimming: 5 bases; J trimming: 4 bases; junction bases outside the gene matches: 13. The CDR3 contains 17 residues. The CDR3 bases are TGTGCCAGCAGTCCCCGTCGGACAGGGGCGGACGCAGATACGCAGTATTTT. It encodes CASSPRRTGADADTQYF.

This clonotype was detected ten times or more. The chain links TRBV20-1 to TRBJ2-3; 11 bases agree with TRBD2. Trimming cost V 0 bases and J 3 bases; bases outside gene matches: 11. This CDR3 contains 18 residues. CDR1 and CDR2 (germline): DFQATT, SNEGSKA (reference sequence). The DNA of the CDR3 is TGCAGTGCTAGAGATTCACGCACCGGGACTAGCGGTACAGATACGCAGTATTTT. Encoded protein: CSARDSRTGTSGTDTQYF.

This clonotype was seen at least ten times. CDR3 residues: CASSFHEQYF. CDR3 nucleotide sequence: TGTGCCAGCAGTTTCCACGAGCAGTACTTC. This chain links TRBV28 with TRBJ2-7; no reliable D call. CDR1 and CDR2 (germline): MDHEN, SYDVKM. This CDR3 has 10 amino acids. Trimming shortened V by 3 bases and J by 5 bases, and 2 bases separated the two germline ends.

This chain connects TRBV7-2 to TRBJ1-1; D is uncertain. Germline values: CDR1 SGHTA, CDR2 FQGNSA. Trimming pared 1 base from V and 4 bases from J, leaving 16 bases between. This CDR3 has 16 amino acids. The CDR3 DNA sequence: TGTGCCAGCAGCTTAGGACGGGCCCCGGAGAGCACTGAAGCTTTCTTT. Amino acids: CASSLGRAPESTEAFF.

This clonotype came up a few times. The chain joins TRBV7-3 to TRBJ2-2; D unclear. Trimming shortened V by 5 bases and J by 4 bases, and 20 bases separated the two germline ends. Germline assignment: CDR1 SGHTA and CDR2 FQGTGA. CDR3 size: 17 residues. Here the CDR3 DNA reads TGTGCCAGCAGCCCATGGGATAACAGTTATTCCACCGGGGAGCTGTTTTTT. Amino acids: CASSPWDNSYSTGELFF. The full variable domain, its missing parts supplied by reference TRBV7-3 and TRBJ2-2, is GAGVSQTPSNKVTEKGKYVELRCDPISGHTALYWYRQSLGQGPEFLIYFQGTGAADDSGLPNDRFFAVRPEGSVSTLKIQRTERGDSAVYLCASSPWDNSYSTGELFFGEGSRLTVL.

As concerns this clonotype: One end of the junction fails to match germline, which may point to a read error. The gene calls are TRBV2 and TRBJ2-1; 9 bases line up with TRBD1. The CDR3 runs to 13 residues. Germline values: CDR1 SNHLY, CDR2 FYNNEI. Here the CDR3 reads CAGRQGVANEQFF. CDR3 nucleotides: TGTGCCGGCAGACAGGGGGTAGCGAATGAGCAGTTCTTC. The complete variable domain, with remaining parts taken from reference TRBV2 and TRBJ2-1, reads EPEVTQTPSHQVTQMGQEVILRCVPISNHLYFYWYRQILGQKVEFLVSFYNNEISEKSEIFDDQFSVERPDGSNFTLKIRSTKLEDSAMYFCAGRQGVANEQFFGPGTRLTVL.

This clonotype came up many times. The chain uses TRBV6-6 and TRBJ2-7, with a possible D match to TRBD2 (7 bases). The CDR3 is 16 residues long. V was pared by 7 bases and J by 3 bases, with 22 bases between. Germline CDR1 is MNHNY and CDR2 is SVGAGI (reference sequence). The CDR3 protein is CASTLSAGAPNYEQYF. The CDR3 coding sequence is TGTGCCAGCACCCTCTCCGCGGGGGCTCCGAACTACGAGCAGTACTTC.

This clonotype was seen repeatedly, ten times or more. CDR3 sequence reads: CSVGDTNSPLHF. The CDR3 bases are TGCAGCGTCGGGGACACTAATTCACCCCTCCACTTT. The rearrangement links TRBV29-1 to TRBJ1-6, with D possibly being TRBD1 (6 bases). This CDR3 is 12 amino acids long. Germline-derived CDR1 and CDR2 are SQVTM and ANQGSEA. Trimming shortened V by 6 bases and J by 6 bases, and 9 bases separated the two germline ends.

This clonotype was counted between two and nine times. The chain joins TRBV3-1 to TRBJ2-3; D might be TRBD1 (5 bases). Germline V lookup: CDR1 LGHDT, CDR2 YNNKEL (reference sequence). The CDR3 length is 14 residues. The V end was cut by 4 bases, the J end by 7 bases, with 15 bases between. The CDR3 loop is CASSPRGRVNTQYF. The DNA of the CDR3 is TGTGCCAGCAGCCCAAGGGGAAGGGTTAATACGCAGTATTTT.

The table lists this clonotype with a few counts. The chain carries TRBV20-1 and TRBJ2-4; 15 nucleotides agree with TRBD2. CDR1 and CDR2 from the germline V gene are DFQATT and SNEGSKA (reference sequence). The CDR3 contains 16 residues. Germline trimming cut 1 base from V and 7 bases from J; bases unmatched to any gene: 5. The CDR3 DNA follows: TGCAGTGCTAGAGGCGGACTAGCGGGGGGGCGTAACATTCAGTACTTC. This sequence encodes CSARGGLAGGRNIQYF.

This clonotype was seen only once. V is TRBV4-2 and J is TRBJ1-1; unclear D gene. Deletions cut 4 bases from V and 7 bases from J, with 16 bases between. Germline loops: CDR1 LGHNA, CDR2 YNFKEQ. This CDR3 contains 14 residues. Here the CDR3 DNA reads TGTGCCAGCAGCCGATCCCGTGAGGGCAGTGAAGCTTTCTTT. Encoded protein: CASSRSREGSEAFF.

V gene TRBV4-1 combines with J gene TRBJ2-1; maybe TRBD2 (7 bases). The CDR3 is 14 residues long. The V end lost 6 bases, the J end lost 6 bases, and 15 bases lay between the germline ends. CDR1 and CDR2 from the germline V gene are MGHRA and YSYEKL. CDR3 coding DNA: TGCGCCAGCAGAAGGGGGGGGATAAGCAATGAGCAGTTCTTC. This gives the protein CASRRGGISNEQFF.

This clonotype came up many times. The chain has TRBV29-1 and TRBJ2-1; D is undetermined. The germline V gene encodes CDR1 SQVTM and CDR2 ANQGSEA. The CDR3 is 13 amino acids. The V end was cut by 4 bases, the J end by 0 bases, with 7 bases between. The CDR3 loop is CSVASGSYNEQFF. Here the CDR3 DNA reads TGCAGCGTTGCCTCTGGCTCCTACAATGAGCAGTTCTTC.

This clonotype was counted between two and nine times. This chain connects TRBV5-1 to TRBJ2-6; possible D gene TRBD2, 7 bases. The germline V gene has CDR1 SGHRS and CDR2 YFSETQ. The V gene lost 0 bases and the J gene lost 3 bases, with 13 bases spanning the gap. This CDR3 is 17 amino acids long. The CDR3 region is CASSLELGGLGANVLTF. The CDR3 nucleotides are TGCGCCAGCAGCTTGGAGTTGGGGGGGCTTGGGGCCAACGTCCTGACTTTC.

This clonotype showed up just once. The chain is built from TRBV6-6 and TRBJ1-5; TRBD1 matches at 7 bases. The V and J ends lost 10 bases and 4 bases, in that order; junction bases with no gene match: 7. The germline gives CDR1 MNHNY, CDR2 SVGAGI (reference sequence). The CDR3 loop spans 13 amino acids. The CDR3 reads CATQEGQNQPQHF. CDR3 DNA: TGTGCCACCCAGGAGGGACAGAATCAGCCCCAGCATTTT.

This clonotype has a count of ten or more. A clone one base away is much larger, so this may be a read error. The chain is built from TRBV29-1 and TRBJ2-1; D remains ambiguous. The J call may not be correct, given that the DNA end is closer to TRBJ2-7. Germline V gene sequence: CDR1 SQVTM, CDR2 ANQGSEA. This CDR3 spans 14 amino acids. The CDR3: CSVDLGSSYNEQYF. The CDR3 DNA is TGCAGCGTTGATTTGGGCAGCTCCTACAATGAGCAGTACTTC.

This clonotype was detected ten times or more. This rearrangement joins TRBV6-2 or TRBV6-3 to TRBJ2-7; D is uncertain. The CDR3 totals 11 residues. Germline CDR1 is MNHEY and CDR2 is SVGEGT. V lost 7 bases, J lost 3 bases, and 7 bases lay in between. CDR3: CASTYYYEQYF. Written as DNA, the CDR3 is TGTGCCAGCACGTATTACTACGAGCAGTACTTC.

The chain recombines TRBV28 with TRBJ2-2; tentatively, D is TRBD2 (6 bases). This CDR3 region has 14 residues. V gave up 6 bases and J gave up 6 bases, with 14 bases separating them. Germline V gene sequence: CDR1 MDHEN, CDR2 SYDVKM. CDR3 protein: CASRPGVVAGELFF. CDR3 in DNA: TGTGCCAGCAGACCGGGAGTGGTAGCCGGGGAGCTGTTTTTT.

A note on this clonotype: A read error may be the cause here, since a much bigger clone is one base away. V and J are TRBV20-1 and TRBJ2-6, with D tentatively TRBD1 or TRBD2 (5 bases each). CDR3 length: 16 residues. From germline, CDR1 is DFQATT and CDR2 SNEGSKA (reference sequence). CDR3 residues: CSARELGVSGANVRTF. CDR3 DNA sequence: TGCAGTGCTAGAGAGCTCGGGGTATCTGGGGCCAACGTCCGGACTTTC.

About this clonotype itself: A much larger clone lies one base from this, so it may be a read error. The rearrangement links TRBV6-1 to TRBJ2-6, with 12 nucleotides matching TRBD1. V trimming: 6 bases; J trimming: 1 base; junction bases outside the gene matches: 10. Germline-derived CDR1 and CDR2 are MNHNS and SASEGT. This CDR3 comprises 19 residues. The CDR3 DNA follows: TGTGCCAGCAGGGGACAGGGGGCTTTACCGCTGTCTGGGGCCAACGTCCTGACTTTC. It codes for CASRGQGALPLSGANVLTF.

As regards this clonotype: Sequence at one end of the junction differs from germline and may be a read error. CDR3 bases: TGCCGTGCTGAGGGGACATTTATGACAGCTCTGAACACTGAAGCTTTCTTT. It codes for CRAEGTFMTALNTEAFF. V is TRBV20-1 and J is TRBJ1-1, with D possibly being TRBD1 (6 bases). Per the germline V gene, CDR1 is DFQATT and CDR2 is SNEGSKA (reference sequence). CDR3 size: 17 residues.

This clonotype was picked up a small number of times. The chain links TRBV5-1 to TRBJ2-5; no reliable D call. Germline lookup yields CDR1 SGHRS and CDR2 YFSETQ. This CDR3 has 15 residues. V dropped 1 base and J dropped 4 bases, with 14 bases sitting between them. The CDR3 protein is CASSLYAQWGETQYF. Written as DNA, the CDR3 is TGCGCCAGCAGCTTGTACGCGCAATGGGGAGAGACCCAGTACTTC. Variable domain in full (rest from reference TRBV5-1 and TRBJ2-5): KAGVTQTPRYLIKTRGQQVTLSCSPISGHRSVSWYQQTPGQGLQFLFEYFSETQRNKGNFPGRFSGRQFSNSRSEMNVSTLELGDSALYLCASSLYAQWGETQYFGPGTRLLVL.

This clonotype was detected a few times. The chain couples TRBV7-2 to TRBJ2-2; D is possibly TRBD1 (6 bases). V shed 6 bases and J shed 6 bases, with 17 bases lying between them. Germline V CDR1 and CDR2: SGHTA, FQGNSA. CDR3 length: 15 amino acids. The CDR3 DNA follows: TGTGCCAGCAGATGGGACACCCTTGCTGCCGGGGAGCTGTTTTTT. Its translation is CASRWDTLAAGELFF. Looking up the rest from reference TRBV7-2 and TRBJ2-2 gives the full variable domain: GAGVSQSPSNKVTEKGKDVELRCDPISGHTALYWYRQSLGQGLEFLIYFQGNSAPDKSGLPSDRFSAERTGGSVSTLTIQRTQQEDSAVYLCASRWDTLAAGELFFGEGSRLTVL.

The chain uses TRBV29-1 and TRBJ2-7; TRBD2 is a possible D gene (6 bases). Trimming removed 4 bases from V and 0 bases from J, with 22 bases in between. Looked up from germline, CDR1 is SQVTM and CDR2 is ANQGSEA. CDR3 length: 17 residues. CDR3 bases: TGCAGCGTTGTTCCGTGGAGGAGGGGAGCCTTCTCCTACGAGCAGTACTTC. Translating it yields CSVVPWRRGAFSYEQYF.